This T cell receptor (beta chain) originates from a study of CD8 T cells in cerebrospinal fluid in Alzheimer's disease. Study-level points and caveats: Healthy subjects less often had a clone of at least 3% than Alzheimer's patients. In mild cognitive impairment or Alzheimer's disease, the biggest CSF clone made up more TCRs than in controls.

No participant had an acute infectious disease, and all were physically fit. This CDR3 spans 15 amino acids. Germline V lookup: CDR1 MNHNS, CDR2 SASEGT. This clonotype is medium-sized by frequency. Its cognate antigen is unknown. TCRdb reprocessed the 10x single-cell sequencing reads and stores each CDR3 protein as one record, lacking DNA. In all, the sample yields over a thousand distinct CDR3 sequences. Sequencing was done on a sample of cerebrospinal fluid. The chain recombines TRBV6-1 with TRBJ2-7; the TCRdb call, TRBD2, lacks DNA for checking. The source of this sequence is a human donor in good health. CDR3 residues: CASRTLAGSSYEQYF.